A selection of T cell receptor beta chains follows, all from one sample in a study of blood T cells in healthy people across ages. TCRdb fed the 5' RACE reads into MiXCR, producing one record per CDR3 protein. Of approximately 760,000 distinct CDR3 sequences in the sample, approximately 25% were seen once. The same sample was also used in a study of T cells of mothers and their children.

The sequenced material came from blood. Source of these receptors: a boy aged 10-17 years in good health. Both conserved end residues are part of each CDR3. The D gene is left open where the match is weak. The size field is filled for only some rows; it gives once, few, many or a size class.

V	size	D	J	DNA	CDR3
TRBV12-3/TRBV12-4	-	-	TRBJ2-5	TGTGCCAGCAGTTTAGCGGAACAAGAGACCCAGTACTTC	CASSLAEQETQYF
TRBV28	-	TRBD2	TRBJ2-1	TGTGCCAGCAGTTCAATAGCGGGAGAAGGCGACAATGAGCAGTTCTTC	CASSSIAGEGDNEQFF
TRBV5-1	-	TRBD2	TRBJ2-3	TGCGCCAGCAGCTTGGCGGATAGCGGGAGCAAGGCAGATACGCAGTATTTT	CASSLADSGSKADTQYF
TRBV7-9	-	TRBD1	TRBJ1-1	TGTGCCAGCAGCTTAGGACAGGGGGCGCACACTGAAGCTTTCTTT	CASSLGQGAHTEAFF
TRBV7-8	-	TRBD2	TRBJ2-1	TGTGCCAGCAGCTTAGAGGAGCGGGGGCTCTCCTACAATGAGCAGTTCTTC	CASSLEERGLSYNEQFF
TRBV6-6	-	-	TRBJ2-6	TGTGCCAGCATCGACACCCGCACCTCTGGGGCCAACGTCCTGACTTTC	CASIDTRTSGANVLTF
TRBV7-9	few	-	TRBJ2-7	TGTGCCAGCAGCTTAGCGATATCTGGTTTTCACCACGAGCAGTACTTC	CASSLAISGFHHEQYF
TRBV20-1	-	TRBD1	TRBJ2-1	TGCAGTGCCCCGGGACAGGGGCTCGATGAGCAGTTCTTC	CSAPGQGLDEQFF
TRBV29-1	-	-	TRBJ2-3	TGCACCACGGTAGGGGACACCTACACAGATACGCAGTATTTT	CTTVGDTYTDTQYF
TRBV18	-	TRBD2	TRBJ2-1	TGTGCCAGCTCACCCCGGGGGGACCCATCCCATGAGCAGTTCTTC	CASSPRGDPSHEQFF
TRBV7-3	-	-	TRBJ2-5	TGTGCCAGCAGCTACGACAGCTACAATGAGCATTTCTTC	CASSYDSYNEHFF
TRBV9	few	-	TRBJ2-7	TGTGCCAGCAGCGTAGACGGGAGCCCTAGCGAGCAGTACTTC	CASSVDGSPSEQYF
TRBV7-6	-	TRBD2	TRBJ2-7	TGTGCCAGCAGTCCCCCCTTTAATAGCGGGAGAGATGAGCAGTACTTC	CASSPPFNSGRDEQYF
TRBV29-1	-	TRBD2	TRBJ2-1	TGCAGCGTTGACACTAGCGGGGGGACCTACAATGAGCAGTTCTTC	CSVDTSGGTYNEQFF
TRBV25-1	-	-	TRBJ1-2	TGTGCCAGCAGTGCGGGGGAAATCTACTATGGCTACACCTTC	CASSAGEIYYGYTF
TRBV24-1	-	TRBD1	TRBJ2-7	TGTGCCACCAGTGATAGGGACAGGGTCGGCGAGCAGTACTTC	CATSDRDRVGEQYF
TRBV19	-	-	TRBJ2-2	TGTGCCAGTAGTATAGCGGGAGTCCCCACCGGGGAGCTGTTTTTT	CASSIAGVPTGELFF
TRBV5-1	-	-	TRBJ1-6	TGCGCCAGCAGCTACGACGGGACTCCTGAGGCACCCCTCCACTTT	CASSYDGTPEAPLHF